The 9 T cell receptor beta chains below come from one sample, sequenced in a study of OX40 agonist ivuxolimab in advanced cancers. Some clones are missing from TCRdb's copy, which holds only in-frame ones; the method was immunoSEQ multiplex PCR. The sample carries over 85,000 clones, around nine tenths recorded once. The sequencing used CD4+ or CD8+ T cells sorted from blood, collected in a trial of the OX40 agonist ivuxolimab. The receptors here all came from an adult with an advanced solid tumor such as melanoma, head and neck, liver or kidney cancer.

The rearrangement links TRBV7-9 to TRBJ2-7; 7 bases align to TRBD1. Trimming removed 5 bases from V and 5 bases from J; junction bases left unmatched: 9. The V gene's germline CDR1 is SEHNR and CDR2 FQNEAQ (reference sequence). The CDR3 is made up of 14 amino acids. The DNA for the CDR3 is TGTGCCAGCAGCGTTTCGGGACAGTCCGACGAGCAGTACTTC. This translates into CASSVSGQSDEQYF.

The J gene is TRBJ2-7, the V gene TRBV10-3; D call uncertain. The CDR3 is 16 residues long. Germline CDR1 and CDR2: ENHRY and SYGVKD. V dropped 1 base and J dropped 2 bases, with 15 bases sitting between them. CDR3 amino acids: CAISEYPSYLAYEQYF. The DNA of the CDR3 is TGTGCCATCAGTGAGTACCCGAGCTACCTGGCCTACGAGCAGTACTTC.

This CDR3 is CASSEAGQDKQFF. The CDR3 bases are TGTGCCAGCAGTGAAGCCGGACAGGACAAGCAGTTCTTC. The chain employs TRBV6-1 and TRBJ2-1, with 7 bases identical to TRBD1. The CDR3 runs 13 residues. The J segment lost 11 bases and the V segment lost 0 bases, leaving 4 bases of the junction unmatched. Germline CDR1 is MNHNS and CDR2 is SASEGT.

The chain carries TRBV7-3 and TRBJ2-5; no clear D gene. With 1 base removed from V and 5 bases from J, the gap between germline ends came to 8 bases. The CDR3 consists of 13 residues. CDR1 is SGHTA, CDR2 FQGTGA, per germline. CDR3 in amino acids: CASSLNMRETQYF. As DNA, the CDR3 is TGTGCCAGCAGCTTAAATATGCGGGAGACCCAGTACTTC. The entire variable domain, with the rest obtained from reference TRBV7-3 and TRBJ2-5, is as follows: GAGVSQTPSNKVTEKGKYVELRCDPISGHTALYWYRQSLGQGPEFLIYFQGTGAADDSGLPNDRFFAVRPEGSVSTLKIQRTERGDSAVYLCASSLNMRETQYFGPGTRLLVL.

This sequence joins TRBV18 and TRBJ2-7, with D uncertain. CDR1 and CDR2 from the germline V gene are KGHSH and LQKENI. The V and J ends lost 1 base and 2 bases respectively, with 6 bases between them. CDR3 length equals 13 residues. The CDR3 DNA follows: TGTGCCAGCTCACCACAAAGCACCTACGAGCAGTACTTC. Protein product: CASSPQSTYEQYF.

This rearrangement joins TRBV6-5 to TRBJ1-1; D might be TRBD1 (5 bases). In germline, CDR1 is MNHEY, CDR2 SVGAGI. The CDR3 has 12 amino acids. Trimming left V 6 bases short and J 7 bases short, with 12 bases between. The DNA for the CDR3 is TGTGCCAGCAGCTCCGACAGACTTGAAGCTTTCTTT. Translating gives CASSSDRLEAFF.

This sequence joins TRBV18 and TRBJ2-7, with unresolved D. The V end lost 1 base, the J end lost 7 bases, and 8 bases lay between the germline ends. The CDR3 covers 12 residues. Germline-derived CDR1 and CDR2 are KGHSH and LQKENI. Here the CDR3 reads CASSPQNGEQYF. CDR3 in DNA: TGTGCCAGCTCACCACAAAACGGGGAGCAGTACTTC.

This sequence joins TRBV28 and TRBJ1-2; D is unclear. CDR3 length equals 12 residues. Trimming shortened V by 2 bases and J by 5 bases, and 6 bases separated the two germline ends. Germline V gives CDR1 MDHEN, CDR2 SYDVKM. The CDR3 sequence is CASSLGEYGYTF. As DNA, the CDR3 is TGTGCCAGCAGTTTAGGGGAGTATGGCTACACCTTC.

This clone was detected once. The J gene is TRBJ1-1, the V gene TRBV2; 7 bases are a match to TRBD1. There are 14 residues in the CDR3. Germline lookup yields CDR1 SNHLY and CDR2 FYNNEI. The ends lost 6 bases at V and 5 bases at J; junction bases unmatched: 9. CDR3 region: CASSDLTGRTEAFF. The CDR3 nucleotides are TGTGCCAGCAGCGATTTGACAGGGAGGACTGAAGCTTTCTTT.